The clone carrying this TCR beta chain occurred a few times. Its antigen remains unknown. The data originate from a study of T cell repertoires in cytomegalovirus infection. About the study: Through public TCR beta signatures, both CMV infection and matching HLA type were indicated. General study findings and limits: Summed frequency of public TCR beta families distinguished CMV carriers with the relevant HLA. There were HLA-C-restricted CMV-specific TCR beta clonotypes dominating the ex vivo response.

From the reads, TCRdb called clonotypes with MiXCR, one entry per CDR3 protein. The sample lists more than 150,000 distinct CDR3 sequences, 15% to 20% occurring once. The CDR3 contains 16 residues. Between the trimmed V and J ends, which lost 0 bases and 2 bases, there was a span of 14 bases. The germline V gene encodes CDR1 SGHDT and CDR2 YYEEEE. V is TRBV5-6 and J is TRBJ1-1; possible D gene TRBD1, 6 bases. The specimen was CD8+ T cells from PBMCs. The sequence derives from a human donor in good health (CMV status not recorded). Some clones in this sample may be carry-over from other donors' samples. CDR3 region: CASSLARGQANTEAFF. CDR3 bases: TGTGCCAGCAGCTTGGCCCGGGGGCAGGCCAACACTGAAGCTTTCTTT.